This TCR beta chain stems from a study of T cell responses to AZD1222 COVID-19 vaccine. Some clones are missing from TCRdb's copy, which holds only in-frame ones; the method was immunoSEQ multiplex PCR. The sample carries some 80,000 clones, approximately 85% recorded once. With 11 bases removed from V and 6 bases from J, the gap between germline ends came to 16 bases. The CDR3 totals 13 residues. The germline gives CDR1 MNHGY, CDR2 SAAAGT. Sequences were derived from peripheral blood, sampled on day 0 of AZD1222 vaccination. The receptor comes from an adult in good health. The genes are TRBV6-8 and TRBJ2-2; D remains unclear. CDR3 sequence: CAPLGQSAGELFF. The CDR3 region has the DNA TGTGCCCCACTTGGGCAAAGTGCCGGGGAGCTGTTTTTT.